A selection of T cell receptor beta chains follows, all from one sample in a study of T-cell reconstitution after alpha-beta-depleted transplantation in children. TCRdb independently ran MiXCR on the PCR reads; one entry per CDR3 protein. The sample holds 210,000 or so distinct CDR3 sequences, around 10% seen once. This material consisted of PBMCs from the stem cell graft donor, taken from the stem cell graft. The receptors here all came from a human donor who donated a stem cell graft to a child with acute lymphoblastic leukemia. Each CDR3 is given with its conserved first and last residue. Each record gives: CDR3 protein, CDR3 DNA, clone size, J gene, V gene, D gene. A D gene is named only where the DNA matches it firmly. Part of the rows lack a size; the others show once, few, many or a class for expanded clones.

CDR3 protein: CASSQDHQEYNEQFF
CDR3 DNA: TGTGCCAGCAGCCAAGACCATCAGGAGTACAATGAGCAGTTCTTC
clone size: few
J gene: TRBJ2-1
V gene: TRBV4-2
D gene: .

CDR3 protein: CASSLGPYNEQFF
CDR3 DNA: TGCGCCAGCAGCTTGGGACCTTACAATGAGCAGTTCTTC
clone size: many
J gene: TRBJ2-1
V gene: TRBV5-1
D gene: .

CDR3 protein: CASSQRGGQGGGGEQYF
CDR3 DNA: TGCGCCAGCAGCCAAAGAGGGGGACAGGGAGGTGGTGGCGAGCAGTACTTC
clone size: .
J gene: TRBJ2-7
V gene: TRBV4-1
D gene: TRBD1

CDR3 protein: CASGAQGDSPLHF
CDR3 DNA: TGTGCCAGCGGAGCACAGGGTGATTCACCCCTCCACTTT
clone size: few
J gene: TRBJ1-6
V gene: TRBV7-9
D gene: .

CDR3 protein: CASSEAHDGYYYGYTF
CDR3 DNA: TGTGCCAGCAGTGAAGCGCATGACGGATATTACTATGGCTACACCTTC
clone size: many
J gene: TRBJ1-2
V gene: TRBV6-1
D gene: .

CDR3 protein: CASRSYDGSGTDTQYF
CDR3 DNA: TGTGCCAGCCGATCGTACGACGGGAGCGGTACGGATACGCAGTATTTT
clone size: .
J gene: TRBJ2-3
V gene: TRBV12-3/TRBV12-4
D gene: .

CDR3 protein: CASSLSGTSFYEQYF
CDR3 DNA: TGTGCCAGCAGCTTGTCCGGGACATCCTTCTACGAGCAGTACTTC
clone size: few
J gene: TRBJ2-7
V gene: TRBV11-2
D gene: .

CDR3 protein: CASSFWLQGNTGELFF
CDR3 DNA: TGTGCCAGCAGCTTTTGGTTACAGGGGAACACCGGGGAGCTGTTTTTT
clone size: .
J gene: TRBJ2-2
V gene: TRBV5-4
D gene: .

CDR3 protein: CASSFDRESYEQYF
CDR3 DNA: TGTGCCAGCAGTTTCGACAGGGAATCCTACGAGCAGTACTTC
clone size: many
J gene: TRBJ2-7
V gene: TRBV6-5
D gene: TRBD1

CDR3 protein: CASSTTGGFEQYF
CDR3 DNA: TGTGCCAGCAGCACCACAGGGGGCTTCGAGCAGTACTTC
clone size: .
J gene: TRBJ2-7
V gene: TRBV7-7
D gene: TRBD1

CDR3 protein: CAISEDRGGQPQHF
CDR3 DNA: TGTGCCATCAGTGAGGACAGGGGAGGACAGCCCCAGCATTTT
clone size: many
J gene: TRBJ1-5
V gene: TRBV10-3
D gene: TRBD1

CDR3 protein: CSVDTGTGRGELFF
CDR3 DNA: TGCAGCGTTGATACGGGGACAGGTCGCGGGGAGCTGTTTTTT
clone size: few
J gene: TRBJ2-2
V gene: TRBV29-1
D gene: TRBD1

CDR3 protein: CASNRAGGSYNEQFF
CDR3 DNA: TGTGCCAGCAACCGAGCGGGGGGATCATACAATGAGCAGTTCTTC
clone size: .
J gene: TRBJ2-1
V gene: TRBV12-3/TRBV12-4
D gene: TRBD2

CDR3 protein: CASSLDRDRGSLQHF
CDR3 DNA: TGTGCCAGCAGCTTAGACCGGGACAGGGGCTCCCTCCAGCATTTT
clone size: many
J gene: TRBJ1-5
V gene: TRBV11-2
D gene: TRBD1

CDR3 protein: CSAMILGGYTF
CDR3 DNA: TGCAGTGCTATGATTCTCGGTGGCTACACCTTC
clone size: many
J gene: TRBJ1-2
V gene: TRBV20-1
D gene: .

CDR3 protein: CASSLGQGAVFGGYTF
CDR3 DNA: TGTGCCAGCAGCCTGGGGCAGGGGGCTGTTTTTGGTGGCTACACCTTC
clone size: .
J gene: TRBJ1-2
V gene: TRBV7-9
D gene: TRBD1

CDR3 protein: CASSYEPGLAGDNEQFF
CDR3 DNA: TGTGCCAGCAGCTACGAACCCGGACTAGCGGGAGACAATGAGCAGTTCTTC
clone size: few
J gene: TRBJ2-1
V gene: TRBV7-9
D gene: TRBD2